The rows below give T cell receptor beta chains drawn from one sample of a study of identical twins. TCRdb re-called the 5' RACE reads through MiXCR, storing one row per CDR3 protein. This sample has around 480,000 distinct CDR3 sequences, with 13% to 15% found just once. The data also belong to a second study, concerning yellow fever vaccine responses in identical twins.

The sequenced material came from CD4+ T cells sorted from blood. These receptors were obtained from a young woman in good health. Each CDR3 is given with its conserved first and last residue. The D gene is left open where the match is weak. Rows give clone size only sometimes, using once, few, many, or a class for an expanded clone.

DNA | CDR3 | V | D | J | size
TGCAGTGCCACTCAGTGGGTAGCGGGGTACACAGATACGCAGTATTTT | CSATQWVAGYTDTQYF | TRBV20-1 | TRBD2 | TRBJ2-3 | NA
TGCGCCAGCAGTTTTGCGGGACGAACTGAAGCTTTCTTT | CASSFAGRTEAFF | TRBV5-1 | NA | TRBJ1-1 | few
TGTGCCAGCAGCCAATCACCAGGGGGAAGCTCCTACAATGAGCAGTTCTTC | CASSQSPGGSSYNEQFF | TRBV4-2 | TRBD1 | TRBJ2-1 | many
TGTGCCAGCCGGCCAGCGGGGAACCAAGAGACCCAGTACTTC | CASRPAGNQETQYF | TRBV6-1 | TRBD2 | TRBJ2-5 | NA
TGTGCCAGCACTTTGGACGGGATCTCCTACGAGCAGTACTTC | CASTLDGISYEQYF | TRBV6-2/TRBV6-3 | NA | TRBJ2-7 | few
TGCGCCAGCAGCCGACAGGGGGCAGAGGAGACCCAGTACTTC | CASSRQGAEETQYF | TRBV5-1 | TRBD1 | TRBJ2-5 | NA
TGTGCCAGCAGTTTAGCCAGGGCAGTCGGTCAGCCCCAGCATTTT | CASSLARAVGQPQHF | TRBV12-3/TRBV12-4 | NA | TRBJ1-5 | NA
TGTGCCAGCAGCACTAGCGGAGGGAGCTCCTACGAGCAGTACTTC | CASSTSGGSSYEQYF | TRBV7-2 | TRBD2 | TRBJ2-7 | few
TGTGCCAGCAGCTTAGGGGTAGCGAGCACAGATACGCAGTATTTT | CASSLGVASTDTQYF | TRBV7-6 | NA | TRBJ2-3 | few
TGTGCCAGCTCACCAGCACTAGCGGGTTACACCGGGGAGCTGTTTTTT | CASSPALAGYTGELFF | TRBV18 | TRBD2 | TRBJ2-2 | few
TGCGCCAGCAGCCAAGAGGCCCAAGGGGCTAGGTCACCCCTCCACTTT | CASSQEAQGARSPLHF | TRBV4-3 | NA | TRBJ1-6 | NA
TGTGCCAGCAACAACATCGGAGTCGGCGGCGCTAGCTCCTTTTCCTACGAGCAGTACTTC | CASNNIGVGGASSFSYEQYF | TRBV6-2/TRBV6-3 | NA | TRBJ2-7 | NA
TGCGCCAGCAATCCGGCTGGACTAGCCTCCGGGAATGAGCAGTTCTTC | CASNPAGLASGNEQFF | TRBV5-1 | TRBD2 | TRBJ2-1 | NA
TGTGCCACCAGCAGAGGCGGCTCGGAGACCCAGTACTTC | CATSRGGSETQYF | TRBV15 | NA | TRBJ2-5 | few
TGTGCCAGCAGTTTCAGACAGGCAAAGGCCGGGGAGCTGTTTTTT | CASSFRQAKAGELFF | TRBV28 | NA | TRBJ2-2 | NA
TGTGCCACTAGCGGGGGGCTAATTACGAACACCGGGGAGCTGTTTTTT | CATSGGLITNTGELFF | TRBV7-2 | TRBD2 | TRBJ2-2 | NA
TGCGCCAGCAGTCCTAGCGGGGCGAACACCGGGGAGCTGTTTTTT | CASSPSGANTGELFF | TRBV10-2 | TRBD2 | TRBJ2-2 | NA
TGCAGTGCCGGTAACAGGGTTCGAGAGACCCAGTACTTC | CSAGNRVRETQYF | TRBV20-1 | NA | TRBJ2-5 | once
TGTGCCAGCAGTTACGCGGGGGGTCACACCGGGGAGCTGTTTTTT | CASSYAGGHTGELFF | TRBV27 | TRBD2 | TRBJ2-2 | few
TGCGCCAGCAGCTTGGTAACAGGGGTTTCTAATGAGCAGTTCTTC | CASSLVTGVSNEQFF | TRBV5-1 | TRBD1 | TRBJ2-1 | many
TGTGCCAGCAGATTCTACACAGATACGCAGTATTTT | CASRFYTDTQYF | TRBV12-3/TRBV12-4 | NA | TRBJ2-3 | many
TGTGCCAGCAGCTTCTCCCCGGGACAGGGGATGGACAATGAGCAGTTCTTC | CASSFSPGQGMDNEQFF | TRBV11-2 | TRBD1 | TRBJ2-1 | NA
TGCGCCAGCAGCTTCGGGGAGAGCAACAGGGGGATGAAAGCTTTCTTT | CASSFGESNRGMKAFF | TRBV5-1 | TRBD1 | TRBJ1-1 | NA
TGCAGTGCTAGAGATGTCAGGGTGAACACTGAAGCTTTCTTT | CSARDVRVNTEAFF | TRBV20-1 | NA | TRBJ1-1 | NA
TGTGCCAGCAGCTTAGACTCGTCAGGGCGTTCACCCCTCCACTTT | CASSLDSSGRSPLHF | TRBV7-9 | NA | TRBJ1-6 | many
TGTGCCTCCCAAAGGCCCAGGCGCGGGACAGGGTCCGCCGGGGAGCTGTTTTTT | CASQRPRRGTGSAGELFF | TRBV30 | TRBD1 | TRBJ2-2 | NA
TGTGCCAGCAGTTACTGGGGTGGCTACGATGAGCAGTTCTTC | CASSYWGGYDEQFF | TRBV6-5 | NA | TRBJ2-1 | few
TGTGCCAGCAGCCCCTTTCGGGCCGGGGAGCTGTTTTTT | CASSPFRAGELFF | TRBV12-3/TRBV12-4 | NA | TRBJ2-2 | NA
TGTGCCAGCAGCTTAGCACAGAGAGAAGAGACCCAGTACTTC | CASSLAQREETQYF | TRBV7-2 | NA | TRBJ2-5 | many
TGTGCCAGCATGGGACAGGGGGCAAGAGAGCAGTACTTC | CASMGQGAREQYF | TRBV14 | TRBD1 | TRBJ2-7 | NA
TGTGCCAGCAGTTTACTACGGAGACTAGCGGGCAGCACAGATACGCAGTATTTT | CASSLLRRLAGSTDTQYF | TRBV28 | TRBD2 | TRBJ2-3 | NA
TGTGCCAGCAGCTCACCGGGAGGCAGGGGACGCTACGAGCAGTACTTC | CASSSPGGRGRYEQYF | TRBV5-6 | NA | TRBJ2-7 | few
TGTGCCAGCAGAGCAGGACATAACAATCAGCCCCAGCATTTT | CASRAGHNNQPQHF | TRBV28 | NA | TRBJ1-5 | NA
TGTGCCAGCAGTTCCCCCTGGGGGAACACTGAAGCTTTCTTT | CASSSPWGNTEAFF | TRBV27 | NA | TRBJ1-1 | NA
TGTGCCACCAGTGACGACAGCTATGGCTACACCTTC | CATSDDSYGYTF | TRBV24-1 | NA | TRBJ1-2 | few
TGTGCCATCAGTGACGGGACAGGCTACACTTACGGCTACACCTTC | CAISDGTGYTYGYTF | TRBV10-3 | TRBD1 | TRBJ1-2 | many
TGTGCCAGCAGTTACGCCCAGACAGGGGTGTTCGAGCAGTACTTC | CASSYAQTGVFEQYF | TRBV6-5 | TRBD1 | TRBJ2-7 | NA
TGTGCCAGGAGCCTATTGGGGGCCGATGAAAAACTGTTTTTT | CARSLLGADEKLFF | TRBV5-5 | NA | TRBJ1-4 | once
TGTGCCAGCAGCCTAGACAGGGGCGCGGAGCAGTACTTC | CASSLDRGAEQYF | TRBV7-2 | TRBD1 | TRBJ2-7 | NA
TGTGCCAGCAACCCTAGCGGGAGGGGTGCAGATACGCAGTATTTT | CASNPSGRGADTQYF | TRBV7-9 | TRBD2 | TRBJ2-3 | NA